Listed here is a single TCR beta chain. Its cognate antigen has yet to be identified. Base qualities are not recorded, but no much larger clone differs from it by a single base. The data belong to a study of CD8+ T cells in alopecia areata (dated by TCRdb to the late 2010s). Notes on the research overall: High-throughput TCRbeta sequencing was used to examine T cell clonal expansion in alopecia areata in both the C3H/HeJ mouse model and human patients. In humans, TCRbeta sequencing was performed on scalp tissue and on sorted CD4+ and CD8+ peripheral blood T cells from healthy controls and from patients with patchy or totalis/universalis alopecia areata. Clonality in the scalp was compared among normal scalp (n=4), patchy alopecia areata scalp (n=8), and alopecia totalis/universalis scalp (n=8). RNA was extracted with the PAXgene miRNA kit for fixed scalp, the miRNeasy kit for PBMCs, and the RNeasy kit for mouse skin. TCRbeta CDR3 regions were amplified by immunoSEQ multiplex PCR using 35 Vbeta forward and 13 Jbeta reverse primers.

For roughly 5 biomarker-study patients, CD4+ cells were further sorted into CD25+CD127- cells. From alopecia areata patients, peripheral blood was collected along with lesional scalp punch biopsies. PBMCs were isolated by density centrifugation and stained for CD3, CD4 and CD8, and CD4+ and CD8+ T cells were sorted on a FACSAria. As part of a multicenter biomarker study, untreated alopecia areata patients were recruited. Overall results and qualifications from the work: Scalp TCR repertoire analysis is complicated because resident alphabeta T cells in normal human skin are also sequenced, whereas mouse skin is dominated by gammadelta T cells. Compared with normal scalp, lesional scalp, particularly in alopecia totalis/universalis, had higher clonality and more expanded CD8+ clones, which suggests antigenic drive. TCR sequences shared between patients were less clear than in mice, possibly partly because of HLA diversity in the patient population.

The germline V gene sets CDR1 to SGHRS and CDR2 to YFSETQ. V is pared back by 5 bases and J by 4 bases, with 6 bases lying between the germline termini. The CDR3 goes from the cysteine to the phenylalanine over 11 residues. Only the CDR3 portion is preserved as DNA: 33 bases, with reading frame beginning at the first base. The library was generated by the immunoSEQ multiplex PCR assay. For TCR sequencing, RNA was extracted from every sample and reverse transcribed into cDNA to serve as template. First-strand cDNA was synthesized with SuperScript III using a 2:1 mix of oligo-dT and random hexamers. A synthetic immune receptor repertoire was used to measure amplification bias, and any remaining bias was corrected computationally. The authors' analysis ran thus. Raw reads were preprocessed to remove errors, and CDR3 was defined according to IMGT conventions as the region from the conserved cysteine to phenylalanine. Clonality was computed as 1 minus the Shannon entropy, with the entropy normalized by log2 of the number of productive unique TCRs. CD4 or CD8 identity of scalp clones was inferred by cross-referencing scalp TCRbeta sequences with sorted blood CD4 and CD8 repertoires. Held by TCRdb, this immuneACCESS table contains in-frame sequences only and omits some clones. Under half of the omission traces to an unresolved V gene where checked; the cause of the rest is unknown. V and J calls and clone size come straight from that table; D and trimming were deduced from the DNA. The table for this sample lists 30,000 to 40,000 clones; around half of them were counted only once. Approximately 1.8% of the sample lies in the top ten.

The chain uses TRBV5-1 and TRBJ1-1; there is no confident call for the D gene. This sequence was found in a human donor with alopecia areata. The material sequenced was CD4+ Tregs sorted from blood. The CDR3 protein is CASRVGTEAFF. The nucleotide sequence reads as follows: TGCGCCAGCAGAGTGGGCACTGAAGCTTTCTTT.